This TCR beta chain was captured in a study of OX40 agonist ivuxolimab in advanced cancers. Here immunoSEQ multiplex PCR was the method, and the copy in TCRdb shows in-frame clones only, minus some. The data contain more than 35,000 clones, just under 80% of them singletons. The CDR3 is made up of 11 amino acids. The V end lost 6 bases, the J end lost 4 bases, and 7 bases lay between the germline ends. Germline-derived CDR1 and CDR2 are DFQATT and SNEGSKA (reference sequence). This specimen consisted of CD4+ or CD8+ T cells sorted from blood, obtained in a trial of the OX40 agonist ivuxolimab. This TCR derives from an adult with an advanced solid tumor such as melanoma, head and neck, liver or kidney cancer. V and J are TRBV20-1 and TRBJ1-5; D is unresolved. Here the CDR3 DNA reads TGCAGTGCAGAGAATAATCAGCCCCAGCATTTT. Its protein product is CSAENNQPQHF.